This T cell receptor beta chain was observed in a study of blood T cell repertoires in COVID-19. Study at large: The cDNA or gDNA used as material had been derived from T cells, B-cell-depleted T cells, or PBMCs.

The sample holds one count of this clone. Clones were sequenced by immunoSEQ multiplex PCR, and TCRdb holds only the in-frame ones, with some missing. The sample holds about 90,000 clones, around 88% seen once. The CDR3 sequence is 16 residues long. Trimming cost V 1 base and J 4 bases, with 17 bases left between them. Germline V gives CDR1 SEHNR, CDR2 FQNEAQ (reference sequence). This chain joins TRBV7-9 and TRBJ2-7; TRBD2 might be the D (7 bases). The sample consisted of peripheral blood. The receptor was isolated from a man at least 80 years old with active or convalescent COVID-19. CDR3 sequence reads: CASSLGEGTGWYEQYF. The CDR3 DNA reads TGTGCCAGCAGCTTAGGGGAGGGTACAGGGTGGTACGAGCAGTACTTC.